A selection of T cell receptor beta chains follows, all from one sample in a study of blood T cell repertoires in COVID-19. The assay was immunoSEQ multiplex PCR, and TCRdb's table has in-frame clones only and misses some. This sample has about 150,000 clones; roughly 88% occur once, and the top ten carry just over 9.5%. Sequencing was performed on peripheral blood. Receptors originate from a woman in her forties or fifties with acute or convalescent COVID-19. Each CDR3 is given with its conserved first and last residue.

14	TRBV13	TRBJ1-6	CASTLGQESSPLHF
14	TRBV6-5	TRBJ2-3	CASILNQGSDTQYF
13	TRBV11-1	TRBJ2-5	CASSFRDKETQYF
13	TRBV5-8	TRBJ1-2	CASSVLGTGGYTF
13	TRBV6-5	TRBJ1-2	CASSFGTGVGYTF
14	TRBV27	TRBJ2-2	CASSYGVDTGELFF
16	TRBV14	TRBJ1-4	CASSQKAGEYNEKLFF
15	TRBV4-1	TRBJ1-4	CASSQRDRGLEKLFF
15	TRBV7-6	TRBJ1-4	CASSPRGPRNEKLFF
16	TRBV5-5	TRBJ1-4	CASSEQASRGNEKLFF
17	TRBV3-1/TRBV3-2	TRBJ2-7	CASSQDSPSGGWGEQYF
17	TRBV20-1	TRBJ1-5	CSASGGGGPLSNQPQHF
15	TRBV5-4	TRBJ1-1	CASSKDRVRNTEAFF
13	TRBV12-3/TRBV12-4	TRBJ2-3	CASSLGTGSPQYF
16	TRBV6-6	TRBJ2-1	CASSPLQGGPSNEQFF
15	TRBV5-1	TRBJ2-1	CASSLTGEGYNEQFF
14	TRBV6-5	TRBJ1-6	CASSYVRVNSPLHF
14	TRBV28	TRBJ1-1	CASSLGTQHTEAFF
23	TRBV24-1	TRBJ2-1	CATSDSTLGTSGRRALSHNEQFF
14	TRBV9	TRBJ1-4	CASSPGAGGEKLFF
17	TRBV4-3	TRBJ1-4	CASSQIAGGPTNEKLFF
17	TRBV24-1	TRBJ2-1	CATSGRAGAKSYNEQFF
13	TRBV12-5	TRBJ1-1	CASGLHLGTEAFF
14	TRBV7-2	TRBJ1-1	CASSLGGLNTEAFF
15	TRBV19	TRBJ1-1	CASSIAGQGNTEAFF
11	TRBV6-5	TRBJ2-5	CASSSKETQYF
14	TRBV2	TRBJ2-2	CASSETGVAGELFF
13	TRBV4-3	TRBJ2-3	CASSLRVSDTQYF
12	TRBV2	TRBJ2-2	CASRTGPGELFF
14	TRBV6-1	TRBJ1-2	CASSEPNRYYGYTF
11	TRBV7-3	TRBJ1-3	CASNGGNTIYF
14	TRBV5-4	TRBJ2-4	CASSSGGAKNIQYF
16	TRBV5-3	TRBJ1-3	CARSGDKRDSGNTIYF
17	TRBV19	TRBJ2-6	CASSTGGTISGANVLTF
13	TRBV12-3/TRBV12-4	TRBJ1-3	CAIGGGGWPTIYF
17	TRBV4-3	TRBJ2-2	CASSQDRWTSVTGELFF
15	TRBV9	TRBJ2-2	CASSVGQGATGELFF
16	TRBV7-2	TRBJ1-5	CASSLRSGFLDQPQHF
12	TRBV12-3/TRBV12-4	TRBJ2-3	CASSWEGNTQYF
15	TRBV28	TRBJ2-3	CASRRKEGWADTQYF
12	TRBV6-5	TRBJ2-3	CAGEESTDTQYF
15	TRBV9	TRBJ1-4	CASSVGQGQREKLFF
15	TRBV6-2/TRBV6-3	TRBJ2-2	CASSSAGLATGELFF
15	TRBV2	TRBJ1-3	CASREGDHSGNTIYF
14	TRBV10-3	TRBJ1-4	CAISESRGSEKLFF
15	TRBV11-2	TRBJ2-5	CASSSTTGGRETQYF
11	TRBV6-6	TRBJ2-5	CASSYSETQYF
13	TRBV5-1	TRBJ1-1	CASSLDNDREAFF
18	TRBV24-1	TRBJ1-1	CATSDLCVVGTGEDEAFF
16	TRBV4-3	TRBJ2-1	CASSQDAVAGYNEQFF
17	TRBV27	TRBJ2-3	CASSSRTSGRPTDTQYF
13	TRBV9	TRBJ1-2	CASSVDRAGGYTF
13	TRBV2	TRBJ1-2	CASRGDREHGYTF
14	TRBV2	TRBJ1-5	CASSDRTGNQPQHF
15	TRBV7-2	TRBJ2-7	CASSLGPGGNYEQYF
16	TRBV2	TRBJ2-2	CASSSGAGGNTGELFF
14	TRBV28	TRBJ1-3	CASLRGAAGNTIYF